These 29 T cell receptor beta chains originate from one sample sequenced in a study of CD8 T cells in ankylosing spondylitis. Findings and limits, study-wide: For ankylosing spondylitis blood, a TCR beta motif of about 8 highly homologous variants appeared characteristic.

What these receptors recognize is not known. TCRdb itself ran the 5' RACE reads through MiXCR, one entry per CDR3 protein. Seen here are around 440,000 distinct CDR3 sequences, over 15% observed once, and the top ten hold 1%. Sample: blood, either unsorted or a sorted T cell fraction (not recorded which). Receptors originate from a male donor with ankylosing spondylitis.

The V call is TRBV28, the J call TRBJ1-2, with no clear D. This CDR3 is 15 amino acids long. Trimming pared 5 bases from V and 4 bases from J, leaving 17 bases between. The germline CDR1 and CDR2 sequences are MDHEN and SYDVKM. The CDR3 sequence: CASSNDRLVSYGYTF. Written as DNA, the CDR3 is TGTGCCAGCAGTAACGACCGACTGGTGAGCTATGGCTACACCTTC.

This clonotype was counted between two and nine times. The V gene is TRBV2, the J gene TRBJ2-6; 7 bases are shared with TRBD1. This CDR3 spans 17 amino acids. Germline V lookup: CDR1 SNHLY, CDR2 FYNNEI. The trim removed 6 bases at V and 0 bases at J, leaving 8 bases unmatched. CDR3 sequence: CASSATGFGSGANVLTF. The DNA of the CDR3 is TGTGCCAGCAGCGCGACAGGGTTCGGCTCTGGGGCCAACGTCCTGACTTTC.

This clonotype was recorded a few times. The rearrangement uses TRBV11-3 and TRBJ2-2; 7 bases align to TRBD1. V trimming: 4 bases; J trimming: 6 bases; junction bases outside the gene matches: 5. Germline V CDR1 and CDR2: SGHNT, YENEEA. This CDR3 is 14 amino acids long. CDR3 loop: CASSWNRGPGELFF. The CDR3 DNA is TGTGCCAGCAGCTGGAACAGGGGTCCCGGGGAGCTGTTTTTT.

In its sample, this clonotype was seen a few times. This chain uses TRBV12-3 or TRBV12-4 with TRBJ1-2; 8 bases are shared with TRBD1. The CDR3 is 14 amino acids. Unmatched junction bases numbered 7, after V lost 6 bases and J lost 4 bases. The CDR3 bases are TGTGCCAGCAGAGGACAGGGCGGGGTCTATGGCTACACCTTC. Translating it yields CASRGQGGVYGYTF.

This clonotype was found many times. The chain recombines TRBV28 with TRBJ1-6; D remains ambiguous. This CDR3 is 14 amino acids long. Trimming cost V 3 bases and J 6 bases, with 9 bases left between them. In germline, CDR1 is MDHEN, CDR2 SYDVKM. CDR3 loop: CASSLWGANSPLHF. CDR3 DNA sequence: TGTGCCAGCAGTTTGTGGGGAGCTAATTCACCCCTCCACTTT. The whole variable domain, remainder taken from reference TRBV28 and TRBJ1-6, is DVKVTQSSRYLVKRTGEKVFLECVQDMDHENMFWYRQDPGLGLRLIYFSYDVKMKEKGDIPEGYSVSREKKERFSLILESASTNQTSMYLCASSLWGANSPLHFGNGTRLTVT.

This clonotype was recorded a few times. CDR3 sequence reads: CASRGDRGSQETQYF. CDR3 nucleotides: TGTGCCAGCAGGGGGGACAGGGGGTCCCAAGAGACCCAGTACTTC. The rearrangement joins TRBV12-3 or TRBV12-4 to TRBJ2-5, with 11 bases aligning to TRBD1. V was clipped by 6 bases and J by 1 base; unmatched bases: 4. The CDR3 sequence is 15 residues long.

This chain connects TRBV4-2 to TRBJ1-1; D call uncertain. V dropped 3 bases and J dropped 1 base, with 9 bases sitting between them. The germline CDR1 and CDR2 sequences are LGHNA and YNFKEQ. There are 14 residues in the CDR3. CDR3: CASSQETRNTEAFF. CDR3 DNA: TGTGCCAGCAGCCAGGAGACACGGAACACTGAAGCTTTCTTT.

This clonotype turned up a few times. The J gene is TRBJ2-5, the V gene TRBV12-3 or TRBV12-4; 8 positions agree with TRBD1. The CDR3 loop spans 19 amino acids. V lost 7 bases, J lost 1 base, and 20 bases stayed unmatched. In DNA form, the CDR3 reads TGTGCCAGCACTCTACAGGGGGGAAGTCTGAGAAACGTCCAAGAGACCCAGTACTTC. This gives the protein CASTLQGGSLRNVQETQYF.

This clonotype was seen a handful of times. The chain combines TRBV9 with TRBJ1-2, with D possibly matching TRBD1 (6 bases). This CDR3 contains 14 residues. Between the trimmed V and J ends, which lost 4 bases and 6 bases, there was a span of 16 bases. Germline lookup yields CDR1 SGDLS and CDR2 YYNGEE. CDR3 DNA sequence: TGTGCCAGCAGCCCAAGAGGGGGAGTGAATGGCTACACCTTC. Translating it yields CASSPRGGVNGYTF.

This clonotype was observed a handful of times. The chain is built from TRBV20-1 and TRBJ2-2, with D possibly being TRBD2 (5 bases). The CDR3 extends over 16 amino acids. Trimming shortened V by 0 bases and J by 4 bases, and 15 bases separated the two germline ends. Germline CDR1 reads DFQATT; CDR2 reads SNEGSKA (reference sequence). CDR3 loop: CSARDSSGRSTGELFF. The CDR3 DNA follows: TGCAGTGCTAGAGATAGCAGCGGAAGGAGCACCGGGGAGCTGTTTTTT.

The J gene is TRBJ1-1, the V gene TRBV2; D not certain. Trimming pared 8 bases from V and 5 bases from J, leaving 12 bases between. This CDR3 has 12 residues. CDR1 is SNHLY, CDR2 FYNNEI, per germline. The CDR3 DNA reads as TGTGCCAGCTGGGCGAGGGTAACTGAAGCTTTCTTT. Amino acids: CASWARVTEAFF.

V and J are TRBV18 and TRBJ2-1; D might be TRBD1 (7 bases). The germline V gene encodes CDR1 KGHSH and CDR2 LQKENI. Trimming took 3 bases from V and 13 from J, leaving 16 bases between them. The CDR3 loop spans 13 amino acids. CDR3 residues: CASSPGGGALQFF. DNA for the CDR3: TGTGCCAGCTCACCCGGAGGGGGCGCGCTACAGTTCTTC.

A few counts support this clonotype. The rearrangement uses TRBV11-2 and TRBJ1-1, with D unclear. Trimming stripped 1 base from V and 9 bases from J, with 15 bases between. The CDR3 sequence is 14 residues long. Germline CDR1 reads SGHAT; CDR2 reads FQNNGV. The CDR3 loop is CASSLVGSARKAFF. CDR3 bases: TGTGCCAGCAGCTTAGTAGGGTCGGCCCGGAAAGCTTTCTTT.

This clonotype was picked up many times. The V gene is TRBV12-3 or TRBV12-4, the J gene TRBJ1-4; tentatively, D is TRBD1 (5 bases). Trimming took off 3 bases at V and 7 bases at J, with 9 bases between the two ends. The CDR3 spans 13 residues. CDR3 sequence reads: CASSFGGTEKLFF. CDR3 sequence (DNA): TGTGCCAGCAGTTTCGGGGGGACTGAAAAACTGTTTTTT.

The CDR3 bases are TGCAGTGCCCGCTGGGGGGCCCAAAAAAACGAGCAGTACTTC. Translation gives CSARWGAQKNEQYF. The rearrangement links TRBV20-1 to TRBJ2-7; D is tentatively TRBD1 or TRBD2 (6 bases each). The V gene lost 6 bases and the J gene lost 5 bases, with 20 bases spanning the gap. The germline gives CDR1 DFQATT, CDR2 SNEGSKA (reference sequence). This CDR3 comprises 14 residues.

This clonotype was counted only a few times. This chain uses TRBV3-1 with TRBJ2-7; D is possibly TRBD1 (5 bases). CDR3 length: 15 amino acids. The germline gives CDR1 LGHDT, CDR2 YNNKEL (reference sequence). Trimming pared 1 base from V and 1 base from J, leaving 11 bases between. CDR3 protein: CASSQGSQGSYEQYF. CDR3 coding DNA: TGTGCCAGCAGCCAAGGATCTCAGGGATCCTACGAGCAGTACTTC.

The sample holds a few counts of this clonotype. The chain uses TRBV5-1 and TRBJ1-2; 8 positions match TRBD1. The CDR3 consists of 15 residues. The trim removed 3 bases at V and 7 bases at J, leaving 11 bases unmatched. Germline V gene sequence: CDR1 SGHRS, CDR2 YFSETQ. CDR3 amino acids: CASSYHRGDSSGYTF. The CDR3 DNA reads TGCGCCAGCAGCTACCACAGGGGGGACTCCTCTGGCTACACCTTC.

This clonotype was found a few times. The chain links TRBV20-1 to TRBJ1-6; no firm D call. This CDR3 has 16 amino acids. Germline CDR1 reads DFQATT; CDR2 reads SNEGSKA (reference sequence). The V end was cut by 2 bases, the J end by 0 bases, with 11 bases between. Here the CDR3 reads CSARYSMNSYNSPLHF. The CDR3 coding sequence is TGCAGTGCTAGATATAGTATGAACTCCTATAATTCACCCCTCCACTTT.

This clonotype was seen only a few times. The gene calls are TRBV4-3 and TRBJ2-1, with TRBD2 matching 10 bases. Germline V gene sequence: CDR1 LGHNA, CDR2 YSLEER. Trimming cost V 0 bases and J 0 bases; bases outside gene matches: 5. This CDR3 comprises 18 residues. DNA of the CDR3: TGCGCCAGCAGCCAAGAGGGGGCTAGCGGGAGCTCCTACAATGAGCAGTTCTTC. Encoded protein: CASSQEGASGSSYNEQFF.

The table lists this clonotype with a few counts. The CDR3 protein is CASSFGPGRGYNEQFF. The CDR3 DNA is TGTGCCAGCAGTTTTGGTCCCGGGAGGGGCTACAATGAGCAGTTCTTC. V gene TRBV6-5 combines with J gene TRBJ2-1, with 8 bases that match TRBD2. This CDR3 is built from 16 residues. The V and J ends lost 4 bases and 3 bases, in that order; junction bases with no gene match: 8. CDR1 and CDR2 from the germline V gene are MNHEY and SVGAGI.

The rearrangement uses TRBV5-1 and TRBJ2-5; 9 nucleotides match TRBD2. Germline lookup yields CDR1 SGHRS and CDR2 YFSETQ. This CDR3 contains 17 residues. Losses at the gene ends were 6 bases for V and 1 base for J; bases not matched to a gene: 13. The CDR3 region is CASKSGRPALFQETQYF. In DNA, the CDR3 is TGCGCCAGCAAGAGCGGGAGGCCCGCCCTGTTCCAAGAGACCCAGTACTTC.

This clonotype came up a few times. The CDR3 DNA follows: TGCGCCAGCAGCTTCGGACAGGGAATCTACGAGCAGTACTTC. It codes for CASSFGQGIYEQYF. J is TRBJ2-7 and V is TRBV5-1; TRBD1 aligns across 8 bases. There are 14 residues in the CDR3. J gave up 3 bases and V 2 bases, and 4 bases lay outside the gene matches. Germline lookup yields CDR1 SGHRS and CDR2 YFSETQ.

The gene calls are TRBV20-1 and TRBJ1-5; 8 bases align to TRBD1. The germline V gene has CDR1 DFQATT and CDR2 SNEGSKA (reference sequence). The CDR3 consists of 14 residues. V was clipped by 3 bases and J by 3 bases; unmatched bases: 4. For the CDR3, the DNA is TGCAGTGCTAGCCCGGACAGGGTCAATCAGCCCCAGCATTTT. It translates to CSASPDRVNQPQHF.

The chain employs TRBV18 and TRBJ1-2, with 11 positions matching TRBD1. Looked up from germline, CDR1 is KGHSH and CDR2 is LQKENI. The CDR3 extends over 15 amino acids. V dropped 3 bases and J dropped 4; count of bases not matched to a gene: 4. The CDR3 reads CASSPGQGDLYGYTF. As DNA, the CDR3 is TGTGCCAGCTCACCGGGACAGGGGGACCTCTATGGCTACACCTTC.

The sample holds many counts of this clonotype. CDR3 region: CASSRTSGYLGRIRTDTQYF. Written as DNA, the CDR3 is TGTGCCAGCAGTCGGACTAGCGGGTACCTGGGGAGGATTCGCACAGATACGCAGTATTTT. V gene TRBV12-3 or TRBV12-4 combines with J gene TRBJ2-3, with 11 bases that match TRBD2. The junction had 17 bases not matched to a gene; V was cut back by 5 bases and J by 1 base. The CDR3 loop spans 20 amino acids.

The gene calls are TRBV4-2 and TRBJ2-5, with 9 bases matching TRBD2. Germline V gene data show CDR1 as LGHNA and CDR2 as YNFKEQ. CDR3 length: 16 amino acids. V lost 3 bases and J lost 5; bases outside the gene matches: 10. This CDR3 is CASSQTKPGLAETQYF. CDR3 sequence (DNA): TGTGCCAGCAGCCAGACCAAACCGGGACTAGCCGAGACCCAGTACTTC.

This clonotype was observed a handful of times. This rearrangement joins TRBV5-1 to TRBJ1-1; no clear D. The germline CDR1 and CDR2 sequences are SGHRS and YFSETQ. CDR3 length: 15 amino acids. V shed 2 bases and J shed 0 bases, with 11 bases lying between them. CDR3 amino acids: CASSFVYGMNTEAFF. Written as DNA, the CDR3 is TGCGCCAGCAGCTTCGTCTACGGCATGAACACTGAAGCTTTCTTT.

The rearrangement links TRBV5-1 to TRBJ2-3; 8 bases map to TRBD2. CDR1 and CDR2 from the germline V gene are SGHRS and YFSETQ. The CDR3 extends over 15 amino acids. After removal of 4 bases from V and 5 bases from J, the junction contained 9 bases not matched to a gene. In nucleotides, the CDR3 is TGCGCCAGCAGCCCTCTCCGGGAGGGAAAAGATACGCAGTATTTT. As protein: CASSPLREGKDTQYF. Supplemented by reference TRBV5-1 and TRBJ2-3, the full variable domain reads KAGVTQTPRYLIKTRGQQVTLSCSPISGHRSVSWYQQTPGQGLQFLFEYFSETQRNKGNFPGRFSGRQFSNSRSEMNVSTLELGDSALYLCASSPLREGKDTQYFGPGTRLTVL.

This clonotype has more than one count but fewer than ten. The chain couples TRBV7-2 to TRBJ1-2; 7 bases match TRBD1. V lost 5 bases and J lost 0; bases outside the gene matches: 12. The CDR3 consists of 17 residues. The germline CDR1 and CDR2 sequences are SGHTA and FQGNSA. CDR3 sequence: CASSAQTGNNANYGYTF. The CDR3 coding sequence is TGTGCCAGCAGCGCGCAGACAGGGAATAACGCTAACTATGGCTACACCTTC.